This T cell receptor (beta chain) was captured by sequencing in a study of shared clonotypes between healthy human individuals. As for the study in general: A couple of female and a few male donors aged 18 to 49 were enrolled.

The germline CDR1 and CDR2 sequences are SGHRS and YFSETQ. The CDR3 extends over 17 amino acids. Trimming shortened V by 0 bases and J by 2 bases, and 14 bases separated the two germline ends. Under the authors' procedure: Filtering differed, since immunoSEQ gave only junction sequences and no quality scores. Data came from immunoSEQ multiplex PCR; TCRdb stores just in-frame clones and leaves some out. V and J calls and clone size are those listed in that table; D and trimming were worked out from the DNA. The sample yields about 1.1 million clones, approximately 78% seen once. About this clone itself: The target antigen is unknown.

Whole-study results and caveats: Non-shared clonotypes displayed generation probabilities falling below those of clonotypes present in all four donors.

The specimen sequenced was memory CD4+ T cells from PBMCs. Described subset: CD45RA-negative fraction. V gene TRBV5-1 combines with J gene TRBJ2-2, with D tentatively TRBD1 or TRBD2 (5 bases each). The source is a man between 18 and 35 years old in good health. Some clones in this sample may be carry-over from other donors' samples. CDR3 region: CASSLGPQGANTGELFF. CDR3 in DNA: TGCGCCAGCAGCTTGGGTCCCCAGGGAGCCAACACCGGGGAGCTGTTTTTT.